This TCR beta chain was recovered during a study of blood T cell repertoires in COVID-19. Background on the study: Sources were T cells, B-cell-depleted T cells, or PBMCs; the material itself was cDNA or gDNA.

Methods used by the authors: Nucleated cell number was recorded as an estimate derived from reference gene primer amplification. Sequenced by immunoSEQ multiplex PCR; TCRdb stores in-frame clones only, minus some. V, J and clone size are those of that table, while D and trimming were read from the DNA. The sample holds approximately 200,000 clones; approximately 80% are singletons and the top ten take approximately 9.2%. Germline-derived CDR1 and CDR2 are LNHNV and YYDKDF (reference sequence). The CDR3 spans 15 residues. Trimming took off 2 bases at V and 4 bases at J, with 11 bases between the two ends. Study members were between about 18 and 89 years old and lived in fewer than 30 US regions. Cohorts were assigned according to the clinical history that participants reported.

The receptor's source is a man aged 40-50 years who had recovered from COVID-19. Source material: PBMCs or T cells enriched from blood (not recorded which). This chain connects TRBV15 to TRBJ2-2, with D maybe TRBD1 (6 bases). CDR3 nucleotide sequence: TGTGCCACCAGCAGAATCCAGGGGATCACCGGGGAGCTGTTTTTT. This encodes CATSRIQGITGELFF.